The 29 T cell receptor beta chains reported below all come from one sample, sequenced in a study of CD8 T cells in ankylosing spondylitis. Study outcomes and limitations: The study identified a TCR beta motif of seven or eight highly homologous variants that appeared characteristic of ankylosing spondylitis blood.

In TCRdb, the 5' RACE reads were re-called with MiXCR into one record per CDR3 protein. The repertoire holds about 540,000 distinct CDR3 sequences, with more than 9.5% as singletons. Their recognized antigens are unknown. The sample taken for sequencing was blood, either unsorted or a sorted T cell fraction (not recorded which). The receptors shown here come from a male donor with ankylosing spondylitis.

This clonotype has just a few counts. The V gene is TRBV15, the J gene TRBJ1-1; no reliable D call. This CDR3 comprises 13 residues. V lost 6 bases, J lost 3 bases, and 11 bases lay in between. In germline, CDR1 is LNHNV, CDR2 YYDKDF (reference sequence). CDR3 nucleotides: TGTGCCACCAGATTAGGGCGTTACACTGAAGCTTTCTTT. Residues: CATRLGRYTEAFF.

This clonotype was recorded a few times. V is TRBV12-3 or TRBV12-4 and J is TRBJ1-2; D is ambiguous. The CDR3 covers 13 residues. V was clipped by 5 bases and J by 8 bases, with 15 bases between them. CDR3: CASSLLTTRGYTF. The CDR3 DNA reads TGTGCCAGCAGTCTCTTGACCACTCGGGGCTACACCTTC.

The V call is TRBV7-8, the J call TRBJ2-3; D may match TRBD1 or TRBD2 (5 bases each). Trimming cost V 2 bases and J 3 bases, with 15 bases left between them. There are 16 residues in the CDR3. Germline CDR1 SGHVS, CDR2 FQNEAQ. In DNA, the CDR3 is TGTGCCAGCAGCTTACCGGGGCGCTTTGTGACAGATACGCAGTATTTT. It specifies CASSLPGRFVTDTQYF.

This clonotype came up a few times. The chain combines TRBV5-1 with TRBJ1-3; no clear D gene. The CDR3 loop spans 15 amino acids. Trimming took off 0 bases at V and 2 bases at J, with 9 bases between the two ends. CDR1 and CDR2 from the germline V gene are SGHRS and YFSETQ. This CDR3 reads CASSLAGWAGNTIYF. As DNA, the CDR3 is TGCGCCAGCAGCTTGGCCGGGTGGGCTGGAAACACCATATATTTT.

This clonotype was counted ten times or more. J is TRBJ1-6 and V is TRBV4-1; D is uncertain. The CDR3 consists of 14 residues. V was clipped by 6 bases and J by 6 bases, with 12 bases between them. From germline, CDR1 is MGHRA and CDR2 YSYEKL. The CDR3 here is CASRLIRANSPLHF. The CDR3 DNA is TGCGCCAGCAGGTTAATTCGCGCTAATTCACCCCTCCACTTT.

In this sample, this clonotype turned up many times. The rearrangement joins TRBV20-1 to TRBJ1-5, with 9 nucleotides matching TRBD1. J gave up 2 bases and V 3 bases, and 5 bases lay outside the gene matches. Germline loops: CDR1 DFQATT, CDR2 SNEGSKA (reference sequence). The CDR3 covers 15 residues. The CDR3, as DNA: TGCAGTGCTAGGCCCCGGGACAGGGGCAATCAGCCCCAGCATTTT. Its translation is CSARPRDRGNQPQHF.

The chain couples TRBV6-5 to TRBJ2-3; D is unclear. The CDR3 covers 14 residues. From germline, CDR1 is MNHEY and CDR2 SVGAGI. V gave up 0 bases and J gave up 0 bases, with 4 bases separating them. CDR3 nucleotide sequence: TGTGCCAGCAGTTACTCGGACAGCACAGATACGCAGTATTTT. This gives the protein CASSYSDSTDTQYF.

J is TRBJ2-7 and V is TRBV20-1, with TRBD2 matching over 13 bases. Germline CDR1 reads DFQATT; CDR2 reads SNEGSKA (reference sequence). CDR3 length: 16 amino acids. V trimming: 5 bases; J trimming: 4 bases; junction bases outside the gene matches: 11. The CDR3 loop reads CSAPNPGLAGWYEQYF. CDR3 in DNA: TGCAGTGCTCCCAATCCGGGACTAGCGGGATGGTACGAGCAGTACTTC.

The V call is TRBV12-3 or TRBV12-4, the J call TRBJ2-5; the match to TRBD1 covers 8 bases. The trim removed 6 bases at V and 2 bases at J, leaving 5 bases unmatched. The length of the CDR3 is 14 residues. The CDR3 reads CASSPGGKQETQYF. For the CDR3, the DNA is TGTGCCAGCAGCCCAGGGGGCAAACAAGAGACCCAGTACTTC.

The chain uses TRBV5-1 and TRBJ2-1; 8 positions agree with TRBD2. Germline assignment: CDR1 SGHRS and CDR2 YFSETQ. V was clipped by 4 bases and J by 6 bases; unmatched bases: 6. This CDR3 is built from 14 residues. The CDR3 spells CASSPGGEFNEQFF. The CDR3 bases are TGCGCCAGCAGCCCGGGGGGGGAGTTCAATGAGCAGTTCTTC.

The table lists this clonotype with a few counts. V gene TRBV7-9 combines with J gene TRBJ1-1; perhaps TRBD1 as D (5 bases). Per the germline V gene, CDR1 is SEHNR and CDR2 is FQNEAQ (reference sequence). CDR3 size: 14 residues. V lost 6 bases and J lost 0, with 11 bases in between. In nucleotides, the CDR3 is TGTGCCAGCAGGCATGGGACGTTGAACACTGAAGCTTTCTTT. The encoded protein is CASRHGTLNTEAFF. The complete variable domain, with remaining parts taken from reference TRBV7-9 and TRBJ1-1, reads DTGVSQNPRHKITKRGQNVTFRCDPISEHNRLYWYRQTLGQGPEFLTYFQNEAQLEKSRLLSDRFSAERPKGSFSTLEIQRTEQGDSAMYLCASRHGTLNTEAFFGQGTRLTVV.

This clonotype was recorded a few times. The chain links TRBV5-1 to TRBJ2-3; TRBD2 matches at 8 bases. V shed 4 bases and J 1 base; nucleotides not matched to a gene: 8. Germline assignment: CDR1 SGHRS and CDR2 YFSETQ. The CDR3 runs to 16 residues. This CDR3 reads CASSPTSVGRTDTQYF. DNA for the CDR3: TGCGCCAGCAGCCCGACTAGCGTCGGCCGCACAGATACGCAGTATTTT.

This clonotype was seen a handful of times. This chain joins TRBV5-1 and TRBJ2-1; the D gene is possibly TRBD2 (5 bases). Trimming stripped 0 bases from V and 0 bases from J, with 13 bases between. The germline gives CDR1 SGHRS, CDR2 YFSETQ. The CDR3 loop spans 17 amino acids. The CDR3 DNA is TGCGCCAGCAGCTTGGCCCTCGCGGGTAGCTCCTACAATGAGCAGTTCTTC. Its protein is CASSLALAGSSYNEQFF.

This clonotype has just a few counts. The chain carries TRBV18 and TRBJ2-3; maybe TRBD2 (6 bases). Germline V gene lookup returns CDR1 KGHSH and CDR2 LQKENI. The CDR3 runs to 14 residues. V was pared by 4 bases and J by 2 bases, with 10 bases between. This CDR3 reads CASSQSGFTDTQYF. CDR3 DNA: TGTGCCAGCTCACAAAGCGGGTTCACAGATACGCAGTATTTT.

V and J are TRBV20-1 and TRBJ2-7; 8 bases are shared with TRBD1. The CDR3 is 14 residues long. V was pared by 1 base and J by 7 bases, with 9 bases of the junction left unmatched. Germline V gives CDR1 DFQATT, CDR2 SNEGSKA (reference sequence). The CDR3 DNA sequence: TGCAGTGCTAGAGCCAGGACAGGGACCGGGGAGCAGTACGTC. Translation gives CSARARTGTGEQYV.

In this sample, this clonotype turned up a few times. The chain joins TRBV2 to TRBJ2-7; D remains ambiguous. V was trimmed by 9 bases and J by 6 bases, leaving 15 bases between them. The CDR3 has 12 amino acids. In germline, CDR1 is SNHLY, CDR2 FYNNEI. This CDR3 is CASGRKGSEQYV. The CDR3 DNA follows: TGTGCCAGTGGACGGAAGGGCAGCGAGCAGTACGTC.

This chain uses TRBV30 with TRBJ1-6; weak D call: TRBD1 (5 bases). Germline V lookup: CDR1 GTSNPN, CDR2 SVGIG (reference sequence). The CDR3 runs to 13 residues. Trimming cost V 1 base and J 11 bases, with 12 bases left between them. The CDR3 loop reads CAWSEIQGAPLHF. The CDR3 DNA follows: TGTGCCTGGAGTGAGATCCAGGGTGCACCCCTCCACTTT. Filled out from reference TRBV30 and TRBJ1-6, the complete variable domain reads SQTIHQWPATLVQPVGSPLSLECTVEGTSNPNLYWYRQAAGRGLQLLFYSVGIGQISSEVPQNLSASRPQDRQFILSSKKLLLSDSGFYLCAWSEIQGAPLHFGNGTRLTVT.

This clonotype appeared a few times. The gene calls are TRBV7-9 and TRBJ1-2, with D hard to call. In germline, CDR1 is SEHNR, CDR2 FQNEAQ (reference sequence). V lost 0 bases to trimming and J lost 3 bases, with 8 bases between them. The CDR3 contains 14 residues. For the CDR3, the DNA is TGTGCCAGCAGCTTAGCGGTGAACTACTATGGCTACACCTTC. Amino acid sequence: CASSLAVNYYGYTF.

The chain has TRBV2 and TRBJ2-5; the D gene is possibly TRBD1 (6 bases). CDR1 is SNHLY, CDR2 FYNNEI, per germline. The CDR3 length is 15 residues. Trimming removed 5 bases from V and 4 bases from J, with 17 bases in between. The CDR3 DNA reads TGTGCCAGCAGTCCTGGGCCCCTAGGGGGAGAGACCCAGTACTTC. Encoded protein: CASSPGPLGGETQYF.

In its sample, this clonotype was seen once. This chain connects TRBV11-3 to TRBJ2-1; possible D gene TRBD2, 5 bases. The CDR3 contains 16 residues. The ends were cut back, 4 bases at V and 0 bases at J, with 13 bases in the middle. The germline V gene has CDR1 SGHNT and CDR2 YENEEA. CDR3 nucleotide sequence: TGTGCCAGCAGCTACCTAGCCCTTAGCTCCTACAATGAGCAGTTCTTC. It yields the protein CASSYLALSSYNEQFF.

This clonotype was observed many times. The CDR3 DNA reads as TGTGCCAGCAGCCCCTCCAAACGGGAGGTTCCAGATACGCAGTATTTT. It translates to CASSPSKREVPDTQYF. The chain is built from TRBV7-9 and TRBJ2-3, with 7 bases that match TRBD2. The trim removed 5 bases at V and 4 bases at J, leaving 12 bases unmatched. In germline, CDR1 is SEHNR, CDR2 FQNEAQ (reference sequence). This CDR3 has 16 amino acids.

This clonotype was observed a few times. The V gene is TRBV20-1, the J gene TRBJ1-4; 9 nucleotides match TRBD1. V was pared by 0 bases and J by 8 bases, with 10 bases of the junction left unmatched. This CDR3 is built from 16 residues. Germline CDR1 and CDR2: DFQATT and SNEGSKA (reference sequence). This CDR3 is CSARDQGQGTREKLFF. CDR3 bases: TGCAGTGCTAGAGATCAAGGACAGGGGACCCGCGAAAAACTGTTTTTT.

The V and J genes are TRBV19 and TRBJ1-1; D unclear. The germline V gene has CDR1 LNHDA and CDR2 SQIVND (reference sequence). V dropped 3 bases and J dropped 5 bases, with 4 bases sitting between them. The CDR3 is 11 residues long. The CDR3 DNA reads TGTGCCAGTAGTATGGAGACTGAAGCTTTCTTT. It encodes CASSMETEAFF. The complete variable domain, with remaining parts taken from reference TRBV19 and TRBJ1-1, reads DGGITQSPKYLFRKEGQNVTLSCEQNLNHDAMYWYRQDPGQGLRLIYYSQIVNDFQKGDIAEGYSVSREKKESFPLTVTSAQKNPTAFYLCASSMETEAFFGQGTRLTVV.

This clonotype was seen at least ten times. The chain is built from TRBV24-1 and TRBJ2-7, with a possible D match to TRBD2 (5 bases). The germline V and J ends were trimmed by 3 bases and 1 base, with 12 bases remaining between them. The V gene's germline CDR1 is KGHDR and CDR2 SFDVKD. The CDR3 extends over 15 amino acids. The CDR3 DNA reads TGTGCCACCAGTGATCCCCCAGCGGATTCCTACGAGCAGTACGTC. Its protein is CATSDPPADSYEQYV.

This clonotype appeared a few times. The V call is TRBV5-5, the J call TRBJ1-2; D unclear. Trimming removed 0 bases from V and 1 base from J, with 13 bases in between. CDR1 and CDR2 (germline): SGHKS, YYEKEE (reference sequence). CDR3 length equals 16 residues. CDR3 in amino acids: CASSLGPNEGNYGYTF. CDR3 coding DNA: TGTGCCAGCAGCTTGGGTCCCAACGAGGGTAACTATGGCTACACCTTC.

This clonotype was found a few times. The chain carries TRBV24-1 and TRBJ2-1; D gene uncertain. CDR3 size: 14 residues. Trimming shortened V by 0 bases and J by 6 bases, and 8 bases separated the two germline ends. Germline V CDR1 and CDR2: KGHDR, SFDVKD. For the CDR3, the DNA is TGTGCCACCAGTGATTTGAACCAATTCAATGAGCAGTTCTTC. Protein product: CATSDLNQFNEQFF.

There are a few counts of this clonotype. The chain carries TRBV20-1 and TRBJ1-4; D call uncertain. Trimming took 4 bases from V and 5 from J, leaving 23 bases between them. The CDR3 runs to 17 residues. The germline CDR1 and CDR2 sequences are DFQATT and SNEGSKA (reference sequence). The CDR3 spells CSAKDVRVLPGNEKLFF. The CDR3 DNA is TGCAGTGCTAAAGATGTCCGCGTTTTGCCGGGCAATGAAAAACTGTTTTTT.

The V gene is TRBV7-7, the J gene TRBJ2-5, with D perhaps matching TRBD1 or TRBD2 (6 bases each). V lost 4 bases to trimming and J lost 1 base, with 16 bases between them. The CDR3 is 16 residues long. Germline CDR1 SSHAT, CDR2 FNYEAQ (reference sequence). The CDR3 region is CASSSSNSGAQETQYF. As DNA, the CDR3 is TGTGCCAGCAGCTCGTCGAATTCGGGGGCCCAAGAGACCCAGTACTTC.

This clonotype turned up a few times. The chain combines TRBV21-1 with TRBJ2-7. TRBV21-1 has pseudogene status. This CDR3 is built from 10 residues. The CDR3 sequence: CASGLGRSYV. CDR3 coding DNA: TGTGCCAGCGGGCTTGGACGGTCGTACGTC.